This T cell receptor (beta chain) was sequenced for a study of blood T cells in healthy people across ages. V shed 5 bases, J shed 3 bases, and the junction held 4 bases outside the gene matches. CDR3 length: 14 amino acids. Germline V lookup: CDR1 SGHTA, CDR2 FQGNSA. PCR was performed a second time for 7 to 11 cycles using a sample-barcoded 5' primer and a J-beta primer mix. Every single cDNA molecule received a tag from a template-switch adaptor with 12 random nucleotides. TCRdb re-derived calls from the 5' RACE reads in MiXCR, one entry per CDR3 protein. The repertoire consists of hundreds of thousands of distinct CDR3 sequences, with around 21% occurring once and the leading ten covering around 3.4%.

The sample consisted of blood. This receptor was obtained from a man aged 65 to 79 in good health. The J gene is TRBJ1-5, the V gene TRBV7-2, with 7 bases that match TRBD1. Here the CDR3 DNA reads TGTGCCAGCAGCCAAGGGACAGCCAATCAGCCCCAGCATTTT. Protein sequence: CASSQGTANQPQHF. Full variable domain (remainder filled in from reference TRBV7-2 and TRBJ1-5): GAGVSQSPSNKVTEKGKDVELRCDPISGHTALYWYRQSLGQGLEFLIYFQGNSAPDKSGLPSDRFSAERTGGSVSTLTIQRTQQEDSAVYLCASSQGTANQPQHFGDGTRLSIL.